Listed below are T cell receptor beta chains from one sample, sequenced in a study of blood T cell repertoires in COVID-19. The protocol was immunoSEQ multiplex PCR, while the TCRdb copy is restricted to in-frame clones and leaves out a portion. The table records roughly 80,000 clones, 70% to 85% of them present only once. Sequenced input: peripheral blood. The receptor set was obtained from a human donor in a cohort sampled during active COVID-19. Each CDR3 is given with its conserved first and last residue. The D gene is left open where the match is weak. Clone size, where shown, is once, few, many, or a class for clones that have expanded.

TRBJ1-1,TRBV6-1,-,-,CASSEVRASTEAFF,TGTGCCAGCAGTGAAGTCAGGGCGTCCACTGAAGCTTTCTTT
TRBJ1-6,TRBV3-1/TRBV3-2,-,-,CASGQGGSGSPLHF,TGTGCCAGCGGGCAGGGAGGGTCTGGTTCACCCCTCCACTTT
TRBJ1-4,TRBV5-1,-,-,CASSSVPTNEKLFF,TGCGCCAGCAGCTCGGTCCCAACTAATGAAAAACTGTTTTTT
TRBJ2-1,TRBV7-7,TRBD1,-,CASSLEGRTGLNEQFF,TGTGCCAGCAGCTTGGAGGGGAGGACAGGGTTGAATGAGCAGTTCTTC
TRBJ2-6,TRBV11-2,-,-,CASSLVTGSNSGANVLTF,TGTGCCAGCAGCCTTGTCACGGGGTCGAACTCTGGGGCCAACGTCCTGACTTTC
TRBJ1-3,TRBV4-1,-,few,CASSQDGGVGNTIYF,TGCGCCAGCAGCCAAGATGGAGGGGTTGGAAACACCATATATTTT
TRBJ1-1,TRBV2,-,-,CASWGGPGAFF,TGTGCCAGCTGGGGGGGGCCCGGCGCTTTCTTT
TRBJ2-5,TRBV6-5,-,-,CASSLRGQETQYF,TGTGCCAGCAGCTTGCGGGGTCAAGAGACCCAGTACTTC
TRBJ1-3,TRBV24-1,TRBD1,-,CATSDPDRAGNTIYF,TGTGCCACCAGTGATCCCGACAGGGCTGGAAACACCATATATTTT
TRBJ2-2,TRBV21-1,-,-,CASSKGRQTDTGELFF,TGTGCCAGCAGCAAAGGCCGACAGACGGACACCGGGGAGCTGTTTTTT
TRBJ1-1,TRBV12-3/TRBV12-4,-,few,CASSHGRDTEAFF,TGTGCCAGCAGTCATGGGAGGGACACTGAAGCTTTCTTT
TRBJ1-2,TRBV11-2,TRBD1,once,CASSPGTEYGYTF,TGTGCCAGCAGCCCCGGGACAGAGTATGGCTACACCTTC
TRBJ1-1,TRBV19,-,-,CASSIGSEARRRAFF,TGTGCCAGTAGTATTGGCAGCGAGGCGCGCAGGAGGGCTTTCTTT
TRBJ2-3,TRBV9,TRBD2,-,CASSVAASGGTDTQYF,TGTGCCAGCAGCGTAGCGGCTAGCGGGGGCACAGATACGCAGTATTTT
TRBJ1-1,TRBV7-9,-,-,CASSAGFTEAFF,TGTGCCAGCAGCGCGGGATTTACTGAAGCTTTCTTT
TRBJ2-2,TRBV2,TRBD2,-,CASSPSGGSRGELFF,TGTGCCAGCAGTCCTAGCGGGGGGTCTCGAGGGGAGCTGTTTTTT
TRBJ1-1,TRBV18,-,few,CASWARGRQEAFF,TGTGCCAGCTGGGCCAGGGGCCGACAAGAAGCTTTCTTT
TRBJ2-5,TRBV7-6,TRBD2,once,CASSCSGGLQETQYF,TGTGCCAGCAGCTGCAGCGGGGGCCTCCAAGAGACCCAGTACTTC
TRBJ1-4,TRBV18,TRBD1,-,CASSADRAVSGVFF,TGTGCCAGCTCTGCAGACAGGGCTGTGTCAGGAGTGTTTTTT
TRBJ2-3,TRBV19,TRBD2,few,CASSIGYSGGRFNTQYF,TGTGCCAGTAGTATAGGTTATAGCGGGGGCCGATTCAATACGCAGTATTTT
TRBJ2-1,TRBV7-3,-,-,CASSLSGARGDEQFF,TGTGCCAGCAGCTTATCCGGGGCCAGGGGGGATGAGCAGTTCTTC
TRBJ2-2,TRBV7-9,-,-,CASTSRDTHTGELFF,TGTGCCAGCACCTCGAGGGACACCCACACCGGGGAGCTGTTTTTT
TRBJ2-1,TRBV24-1,TRBD1,-,CATSDPGQGDNEQFF,TGTGCCACCAGTGATCCCGGACAGGGAGACAATGAGCAGTTCTTC
TRBJ1-2,TRBV7-9,-,-,CASSPIRDTNDGYTF,TGTGCCAGCAGCCCGATCCGGGACACGAACGATGGCTACACCTTC
TRBJ1-1,TRBV28,-,-,CASGGNAYTEAFF,TGTGCCAGCGGCGGGAACGCGTACACTGAAGCTTTCTTT
TRBJ2-7,TRBV9,-,-,CASSAPGGGGAASEQYF,TGTGCCAGCAGCGCCCCAGGGGGCGGGGGGGCCGCCTCCGAGCAGTACTTC
TRBJ2-7,TRBV5-6,TRBD1,-,CASSLVGQGIGEQYF,TGTGCCAGCAGCTTGGTGGGACAGGGAATAGGGGAGCAGTACTTC
TRBJ2-7,TRBV25-1,TRBD2,-,CASSGGAIEQYF,TGTGCCAGCAGCGGGGGGGCCATCGAGCAGTACTTC
TRBJ1-1,TRBV4-2,-,-,CASSHVGTFEAFF,TGTGCCAGCAGCCACGTTGGGACATTTGAAGCTTTCTTT
TRBJ2-1,TRBV27,TRBD2,few,CASSLQRGGMAEQFF,TGTGCCAGCAGTTTACAGCGGGGGGGCATGGCGGAGCAGTTCTTC
TRBJ1-2,TRBV11-2,-,-,CASRPTGTGTGGYTF,TGTGCCAGCAGACCCACAGGGACCGGTACTGGTGGCTACACCTTC
TRBJ2-2,TRBV7-9,TRBD1,-,CASRHRGSGTGELFF,TGTGCCAGCAGGCACAGGGGCTCGGGCACCGGGGAGCTGTTTTTT
TRBJ1-5,TRBV7-8,-,-,CASRKTSGVFSNQPQHF,TGTGCCAGCAGAAAAACCTCCGGAGTCTTTAGCAATCAGCCCCAGCATTTT
TRBJ2-1,TRBV5-1,-,-,CASSSDLTYNEQFF,TGCGCCAGCAGCTCTGACTTGACCTACAATGAGCAGTTCTTC
TRBJ1-1,TRBV18,-,-,CASSLTEKNTEAFF,TGTGCCAGCTCACTTACAGAGAAGAACACTGAAGCTTTCTTT
TRBJ1-6,TRBV27,-,-,CASSSGGRRNSPLHF,TGTGCCAGCAGTTCGGGGGGACGCAGAAATTCACCCCTCCACTTT
TRBJ2-4,TRBV28,-,-,CASSLLQGAKNIQYF,TGTGCCAGCAGTTTATTACAGGGAGCCAAAAACATTCAGTACTTC